This T cell receptor beta chain was identified during a study of post-analysis software for immune sequencing data. Study as a whole: Disease courses included relapsing-remitting, secondary progressive and progressive-relapsing multiple sclerosis. Study conclusions and caveats: F measure grouped same-batch samples tightly together. Five or six TRBV segments were significantly more frequent in patients than in controls. TRBV5-6, TRBV5-1 and TRBV20-1 were among these segments.

Details on this clonotype: Its antigen is unidentified.

Included in the TCR beta cDNA libraries were unique molecular identifiers. Between roughly 1 and 10 million T cells gave rise to 500,000 to 600,000 cDNA molecules. TCRdb reprocessed the PCR reads with MiXCR, giving one entry per CDR3 protein. The data show 450,000 to 700,000 distinct CDR3 sequences, roughly 45% seen once. Trimming removed 0 bases from V and 0 bases from J; junction bases left unmatched: 1. The CDR3 extends over 16 amino acids. Germline lookup yields CDR1 SGHNT and CDR2 YENEEA. This TCR was recovered from a girl between 5 and 17 years old with multiple sclerosis. The V gene is TRBV11-3, the J gene TRBJ2-1, with 8 bases that match TRBD2. The sequenced material came from blood. The CDR3 loop reads CASSLDRGGSYNEQFF. In DNA, the CDR3 is TGTGCCAGCAGCTTAGATCGGGGGGGCTCCTACAATGAGCAGTTCTTC.